These 18 T cell receptor beta chains were sequenced from one sample in a study of blood T cell repertoires in COVID-19. Generated by immunoSEQ multiplex PCR, the TCRdb table keeps only in-frame clones and is missing some. This sample has roughly 190,000 clones, with roughly 89% found just once. The source material was peripheral blood. The receptors here all came from a man aged 18 to 29 with active or convalescent COVID-19.

The gene calls are TRBV5-1 and TRBJ1-6; 7 bases agree with TRBD1. The V gene end was trimmed by 0 bases and the J gene end by 8 bases; junction bases not matched to a gene: 5. Per the germline V gene, CDR1 is SGHRS and CDR2 is YFSETQ. The CDR3 extends over 15 amino acids. The CDR3 DNA follows: TGCGCCAGCAGCTTGGACAGGGGATCGTATTCACCCCTCCACTTT. As protein: CASSLDRGSYSPLHF.

The chain joins TRBV29-1 to TRBJ2-1, with TRBD2 matching over 8 bases. The CDR3 has 13 residues. The J segment lost 6 bases and the V segment lost 1 base, leaving 2 bases of the junction unmatched. Germline V gene data show CDR1 as SQVTM and CDR2 as ANQGSEA. CDR3 sequence: CSVEVAGFNEQFF. The DNA of the CDR3 is TGCAGCGTTGAAGTAGCGGGGTTCAATGAGCAGTTCTTC.

The genes are TRBV2 and TRBJ2-2, with TRBD1 matching over 8 bases. Unmatched junction bases numbered 4, after V lost 6 bases and J lost 7 bases. The CDR3 covers 13 residues. Germline V CDR1 and CDR2: SNHLY, FYNNEI. CDR3 loop: CASSRGLGGELFF. CDR3 coding DNA: TGTGCCAGCAGCAGGGGGCTGGGCGGGGAGCTGTTTTTT.

The rearrangement uses TRBV6-2 or TRBV6-3 and TRBJ1-1; 8 nucleotides agree with TRBD1. The junction had 13 bases not matched to a gene; V was cut back by 6 bases and J by 1 base. CDR1 is MNHEY, CDR2 SVGEGT, per germline. The CDR3 totals 17 residues. CDR3 nucleotides: TGTGCCAGCAGCAAGGACAGGGTAATAGTCAAGAACACTGAAGCTTTCTTT. Encoded protein: CASSKDRVIVKNTEAFF.

V gene TRBV27 combines with J gene TRBJ1-6; the match to TRBD1 covers 8 bases. V lost 4 bases and J lost 8; bases outside the gene matches: 4. The CDR3 is made up of 14 amino acids. Germline V lookup: CDR1 MNHEY, CDR2 SMNVEV (reference sequence). The DNA of the CDR3 is TGTGCCAGCAGTTCCGGACAGGGTTATTCACCCCTCCACTTT. It is translated as CASSSGQGYSPLHF.

This clone is a singleton in its sample. The chain combines TRBV7-6 with TRBJ2-7; D perhaps matches TRBD1 (10 bases). The CDR3 is made up of 21 amino acids. V lost 1 base, J lost 1 base, and 29 bases lay in between. The germline V gene encodes CDR1 SGHVS and CDR2 FNYEAQ. The CDR3 DNA follows: TGTGCCAGCAGCTTAGACGGGACAGGGGAACTAGCGGGCCTATTATCCTACGAGCAGTACTTC. As protein: CASSLDGTGELAGLLSYEQYF.

The chain couples TRBV6-5 to TRBJ2-7; TRBD2 is a possible D gene (5 bases). The V and J ends lost 6 bases and 7 bases respectively, with 16 bases between them. The length of the CDR3 is 13 residues. CDR1 is MNHEY and CDR2 is SVGAGI in the germline V gene. Here the CDR3 DNA reads TGTGCCAGCAGGTCAAAGACCACGGGGGAGCAGTACGTC. Translating gives CASRSKTTGEQYV.

The CDR3 DNA follows: TGTGCCAGCAGCTCCCAAATGCGGACAGGGATGACTGAAGCTTTCTTT. Its protein product is CASSSQMRTGMTEAFF. The rearrangement uses TRBV7-9 and TRBJ1-1, with 8 bases that match TRBD1. The CDR3 is 16 amino acids. Germline V gives CDR1 SEHNR, CDR2 FQNEAQ (reference sequence). The V gene end was trimmed by 4 bases and the J gene end by 5 bases; junction bases not matched to a gene: 12. Full variable domain (rest looked up from reference TRBV7-9 and TRBJ1-1): DTGVSQNPRHKITKRGQNVTFRCDPISEHNRLYWYRQTLGQGPEFLTYFQNEAQLEKSRLLSDRFSAERPKGSFSTLEIQRTEQGDSAMYLCASSSQMRTGMTEAFFGQGTRLTVV.

There are a few counts of this clone. The chain couples TRBV12-3 or TRBV12-4 to TRBJ2-2; the D is unclear. V was cut by 5 bases and J by 2 bases, with 3 bases left in between. This CDR3 spans 12 amino acids. In DNA form, the CDR3 reads TGTGCCAGCAGTCGTAACACCGGGGAGCTGTTTTTT. It specifies CASSRNTGELFF.

V usage is TRBV2 and J usage is TRBJ1-5; 8 bases match TRBD1. The CDR3 covers 15 residues. Losses at the gene ends were 6 bases for V and 3 bases for J; bases not matched to a gene: 7. CDR1 and CDR2 from the germline V gene are SNHLY and FYNNEI. The CDR3 loop is CASSYDRGLNQPQHF. For the CDR3, the DNA is TGTGCCAGCAGCTATGACAGGGGACTCAATCAGCCCCAGCATTTT.

The V and J genes are TRBV6-5 and TRBJ1-2; 8 positions match TRBD1. Trimming removed 6 bases from V and 5 bases from J; junction bases left unmatched: 8. CDR3 length equals 14 residues. The V gene's germline CDR1 is MNHEY and CDR2 SVGAGI. DNA for the CDR3: TGTGCCAGCAGCTATGGACAGGGACGATATGGCTACACCTTC. Its translation: CASSYGQGRYGYTF.

This clone came up once. The V gene is TRBV6-5, the J gene TRBJ2-2, with D perhaps TRBD2 (6 bases). CDR1 is MNHEY, CDR2 SVGAGI, per germline. Between the trimmed V and J ends, which lost 0 bases and 10 bases, there was a span of 15 bases. The CDR3 has 15 residues. CDR3 in DNA: TGTGCCAGCAGTTACTCAGGCGGGGCCGGACTGGAGCTGTTTTTT. Translated, it gives CASSYSGGAGLELFF.

The rearrangement links TRBV18 to TRBJ1-2; TRBD1 matches at 9 bases. The CDR3 consists of 14 residues. V lost 3 bases, J lost 5 bases, and 4 bases stayed unmatched. Per germline, CDR1 KGHSH and CDR2 LQKENI. The CDR3 region is CASSPRTGEYGYTF. The CDR3 DNA follows: TGTGCCAGCTCACCCCGGACAGGGGAATATGGCTACACCTTC.

Here the CDR3 DNA reads TGTGCCAGCAGTTACGGGGGACAGGGAAAAAATGAGCAGTTCTTC. Translation: CASSYGGQGKNEQFF. V is TRBV6-6 and J is TRBJ2-1; 9 nucleotides align to TRBD1. Germline V lookup: CDR1 MNHNY, CDR2 SVGAGI (reference sequence). The CDR3 sequence is 15 residues long. J lost 7 bases, V lost 2 bases, and 6 bases had no gene match.

The rearrangement joins TRBV4-1 to TRBJ1-2, with 9 bases matching TRBD1. Germline-derived CDR1 and CDR2 are MGHRA and YSYEKL. The CDR3 extends over 17 amino acids. The J segment lost 7 bases and the V segment lost 4 bases, leaving 16 bases of the junction unmatched. CDR3 protein: CASSPYRSGTGFGGYTF. In DNA, the CDR3 is TGCGCCAGCAGCCCGTACCGATCCGGGACAGGGTTTGGTGGCTACACCTTC.

V and J are TRBV2 and TRBJ2-1; tentatively, D is TRBD1 (5 bases). The CDR3 length is 13 residues. V was cut by 7 bases and J by 9 bases, with 16 bases left in between. Germline V gene data show CDR1 as SNHLY and CDR2 as FYNNEI. In DNA, the CDR3 is TGTGCCAGCAATGGGATAAATAGGGGTGAGCAGTTCTTC. Translation: CASNGINRGEQFF.

The chain joins TRBV9 to TRBJ2-7; 7 bases map to TRBD2. Germline V gene data show CDR1 as SGDLS and CDR2 as YYNGEE. V lost 0 bases to trimming and J lost 4 bases; unmatched junction nucleotides: 10. This CDR3 comprises 16 residues. The CDR3 sequence is CASSVGGGSLIYEQYF. DNA for the CDR3: TGTGCCAGCAGCGTAGGAGGCGGGAGTTTGATTTACGAGCAGTACTTC. The whole variable domain, filled in from reference TRBV9 and TRBJ2-7, reads DSGVTQTPKHLITATGQRVTLRCSPRSGDLSVYWYQQSLDQGLQFLIQYYNGEERAKGNILERFSAQQFPDLHSELNLSSLELGDSALYFCASSVGGGSLIYEQYFGPGTRLTVT.

The chain joins TRBV2 to TRBJ2-5; a possible D gene is TRBD1 (7 bases). This CDR3 has 14 amino acids. From germline, CDR1 is SNHLY and CDR2 FYNNEI. With 8 bases removed from V and 7 bases from J, the gap between germline ends came to 20 bases. CDR3 DNA sequence: TGTGCCAGCCTCGAATGGGGGACAGCGGGGACCCAGTACTTC. Translation gives CASLEWGTAGTQYF.